This T cell receptor (beta chain) was identified in a study of T cell responses to AZD1222 COVID-19 vaccine. J gave up 4 bases and V 6 bases, and 8 bases lay outside the gene matches. Germline V gene sequence: CDR1 MRHNA, CDR2 SNTAGT. CDR3 length equals 15 residues. About this clone itself: What it binds is unknown.

Repertoires were generated with immunoSEQ multiplex PCR, while TCRdb's copy carries only in-frame clones and drops some. The table has around 100,000 clones, around 87% seen once. Broader study findings: Repertoire sampling happened only post peak T cell response.

The specimen comprised peripheral blood, sampled on day 0 of MenACWY control vaccination. This receptor was identified in an adult in good health. V and J are TRBV6-4 and TRBJ1-5, with 8 bases lining up with TRBD1. The CDR3 here is CASSRTGFRNQPQHF. Written as DNA, the CDR3 is TGTGCCAGCAGCAGGACAGGGTTTCGAAATCAGCCCCAGCATTTT.